This TCR beta chain was captured in a study of T-cell reconstitution after alpha-beta-depleted transplantation in children (TCRdb year 2016). With respect to the entire study: Using TCR repertoire profiling, the study followed T-cell immune reconstitution in a quantitative way in children after TCRalphabeta/CD19-depleted allogeneic hematopoietic cell transplantation.

Judged by its sample share, this clonotype qualifies as medium-sized (0.01 to 0.1%). This clone's antigen is unknown. No base quality values were provided; no much bigger clone lies one nucleotide off. Trimming costs V 1 base and J 9 bases, and their ends lie 7 bases apart. The CDR3 holds 12 amino acids from the cysteine to the phenylalanine. Only the CDR3 DNA is retained, 36 bases long and in frame from the first base. As encoded in the germline V gene (reference sequence), CDR1 is SEHNR while CDR2 is FQNEAQ. Sample treatment or condition, as interpreted from the label and publication: allogeneic hematopoietic cell transplantation with graft depleted of TCRalphabeta T cells and CD19 B cells. The transplant recipients were children given TCRalphabeta/CD19-depleted allogeneic hematopoietic cell grafts. Here is what the overall study found, with its caveats: Apparently early alphabetaT-cell count recovery about two months after transplant reportedly relied on only several hundred rapidly expanded clones derived from non-depleted graft cells. Over subsequent months, a decline in hyperexpanded clone frequencies was noted, and after one year, T-cell counts and TCRbeta diversity were mostly ascribed to newly produced T cells. In some patients, high TCRbeta diversity at day 60 was attributed to recipient T cells and intrathymic progenitors that had survived conditioning.

The method behind the library was PCR. Instrument on record: Illumina HiSeq 2500. TCR libraries were prepared with molecular barcoding, using unique molecular identifiers to normalize TCRbeta repertoire quantification. In-frame beta chains were kept once TCRdb had trimmed the public reads at Q25 with fastp and called clones with MiXCR. For every CDR3 protein sequence, its rows merge into one entry that carries the most common genes and DNA. Here the sample has roughly 70,000 distinct CDR3 sequences; roughly 4.9% occur a single time. Approximately 17% of the sample is taken by the ten largest. The V and J segments used are TRBV7-9 and TRBJ1-5, with TRBD1 perhaps the D gene, on 5 matching bases. Specimen: PBMCs, mostly from graft donor cells, collected 180 days after TCRalphabeta/CD19-depleted stem cell transplant. This clonotype was obtained from a boy younger than two who had a stem cell transplant for acute myeloid leukemia, so the T cells may come from the graft donor. Here is the DNA: TGTGCCAGCAGCTTAGGGGGGGGGCCCCAGCATTTT. It translates as CASSLGGGPQHF.